The rows below give T cell receptor beta chains drawn from one sample of a study of cytomegalovirus exposure and HLA in healthy donors. Measured with immunoSEQ multiplex PCR; TCRdb has only the in-frame clones, and not every one. Among roughly 100,000 clones, 55% to 70% were seen once, and the ten largest hold 5.5% to 6.5%. The sequenced sample consisted of PBMCs. The receptors stem from a boy younger than 18 in good health and CMV-seropositive. The CDR3 runs from the conserved cysteine through the conserved F or W. D genes are given only for firm matches. Only some rows state a clone size, as once, few, many or a class for expanded clones.

14 NA TRBJ2-3 TRBV29-1 NA TGCAGCGTTGGAAGACAGACCTTCACAGATACGCAGTATTTT CSVGRQTFTDTQYF
14 NA TRBJ2-7 TRBV7-2 NA TGTGCCAGCAGCTTAGGAGCTAGATCCTACGAGCAGTACTTC CASSLGARSYEQYF
15 few TRBJ2-1 TRBV10-2 TRBD2 TGCGCCAGCAGTGACGGGGGGGCGCGTCGGAATGAGCAGTTCTTC CASSDGGARRNEQFF
15 NA TRBJ2-7 TRBV6-5 TRBD2 TGTGCCAGCAGTTACATGGCGGGGGGGGAGTACGAGCAGTACTTC CASSYMAGGEYEQYF
15 few TRBJ1-1 TRBV5-1 NA TGCGCCAGCAGCTTGTCGGGGGTTATGAACACTGAAGCTTTCTTT CASSLSGVMNTEAFF
13 NA TRBJ1-2 TRBV30 NA TGTGCCTGGAGTCTCATGAGATCCTATGGCTACACCTTC CAWSLMRSYGYTF
12 NA TRBJ2-3 TRBV21-1 NA TGTGCCAGCGTGCTCGCGACAGATACGCAGTATTTT CASVLATDTQYF
13 few TRBJ1-1 TRBV4-1 NA TGCGCCAGCAGCCATTGGGCCGCCGCTGAAGCTTTCTTT CASSHWAAAEAFF
15 NA TRBJ1-6 TRBV4-3 NA TGCGCCAGCAGCCGCAACAGAAGAGATAATTCACCCCTCCACTTT CASSRNRRDNSPLHF
15 NA TRBJ2-1 TRBV6-5 TRBD1 TGTGCCAGCACCCCCGGGACAGGCTCCTACAATGAGCAGTTCTTC CASTPGTGSYNEQFF
15 few TRBJ1-5 TRBV2 TRBD1 TGTGCCAGCAGTGACAGGGGGCGCGGCAATCAGCCCCAGCATTTT CASSDRGRGNQPQHF